These T cell receptor beta chains were read from a single sample in a study of shared clonotypes between healthy human individuals. Here immunoSEQ multiplex PCR was the method, and the copy in TCRdb shows in-frame clones only, minus some. The repertoire includes over 750,000 clones, about 96% of them detected once, and 0.2% to 0.25% sits in the top ten. The material sequenced was naive CD8+ T cells sorted from blood. The receptor source for this set is a man younger than 45 in good health. CDR3s include the opening cysteine and the closing phenylalanine or tryptophan. The D gene is left open where the match is weak. Not all rows give a size; the values are once, few, many and, for expanded clones, a class.

V gene	D gene	clone size	J gene	CDR3 DNA	CDR3 protein
TRBV27	-	-	TRBJ2-1	TGTGCCAGCATTTCCGGGACAAGCTCCTACAATGAGCAGTTCTTC	CASISGTSSYNEQFF
TRBV19	-	once	TRBJ1-5	TGTGCCAGTAGTGACGGCGGACCCTATAGCAATCAGCCCCAGCATTTT	CASSDGGPYSNQPQHF
TRBV4-2	TRBD2	-	TRBJ2-1	TGTGCCAGCAGCCAACTTTTTCAGAGGGAGGGCCGTCGGGAGCAGTTCTTC	CASSQLFQREGRREQFF
TRBV7-9	-	-	TRBJ2-7	TGTGCCAGCAGTCATCTCGGGGCCACAATGGGCGAGCAGTACTTC	CASSHLGATMGEQYF
TRBV2	TRBD2	once	TRBJ2-1	TGTGCCAGCAGTGCTCCGCGGGAGCCCTACAATGAGCAGTTCTTC	CASSAPREPYNEQFF
TRBV4-1	-	few	TRBJ2-1	TGCGCCAGCAGCCAAGAATCCTCCCCGGCCCAATGGGGGCAGTTCTTC	CASSQESSPAQWGQFF
TRBV2	TRBD2	-	TRBJ2-7	TGTGCCAGCAGTGAAGCCGGGGGGTTAGGACCCTACGAGCAGTACTTC	CASSEAGGLGPYEQYF
TRBV19	TRBD2	-	TRBJ2-7	TGTGCCAGTAGTACCTGGACTAGCGGAGCCTACGAGCAGTACTTC	CASSTWTSGAYEQYF
TRBV4-1	TRBD1	-	TRBJ1-4	TGCGCCAGCAGCCAAACCGGACAGGAGGGAAAACTGTTTTTT	CASSQTGQEGKLFF
TRBV7-9	-	-	TRBJ2-2	TGTGCCAGCAGCTTAGCGGTAGCGAACACCGGGGAGCTGTTTTTT	CASSLAVANTGELFF
TRBV4-3	-	-	TRBJ2-3	TGCGCCAGCAGCCAAGATAGTCGGACAGTGGGGCATACGCAGTATTTT	CASSQDSRTVGHTQYF
TRBV28	TRBD2	-	TRBJ2-7	TGTGCCAGCCAAATACTAGCGGGAGGAACCTACGAGCAGTACTTC	CASQILAGGTYEQYF
TRBV9	TRBD2	-	TRBJ2-5	TGTGCCAGCAGCGAGCGGGAGGGCGATTTGGAGACCCAGTACTTC	CASSEREGDLETQYF
TRBV5-1	TRBD2	-	TRBJ2-7	TGCGCCAGCAGCTCGGGACTAGCGGGAGCCCGGAGGGGAGAGCAGTACTTC	CASSSGLAGARRGEQYF
TRBV5-5	-	-	TRBJ2-7	TGTGCCAGCTCCTCTACGCTCTCCTACGAGCAGTACTTC	CASSSTLSYEQYF
TRBV28	-	-	TRBJ2-2	TGTGCCAGCAGCCCGGGCTGGAACACCGGGGAGCTGTTTTTT	CASSPGWNTGELFF
TRBV7-9	TRBD1	-	TRBJ1-2	TGTGCCAGCAGCCAGGGACAGGTCTATGGCTACACCTTC	CASSQGQVYGYTF
TRBV18	-	-	TRBJ1-5	TGTGCCAGCTCACCAGGACAGTACCATATAGAGGGCAATCAGCCCCAGCATTTT	CASSPGQYHIEGNQPQHF
TRBV4-3	TRBD2	-	TRBJ2-7	TGCGCCAGCAGCCAAGAGGCCCCTAGCGGGGCATCCTACGAGCAGTACTTC	CASSQEAPSGASYEQYF
TRBV7-9	TRBD1	-	TRBJ2-2	TGTGCCAGCAGCTTAGGACAGGGCGACGGGGAGCTGTTTTTT	CASSLGQGDGELFF
TRBV29-1	-	-	TRBJ2-2	TGCAGCGTTGAGGTTCCGCGGGGCGGGGAGCTGTTTTTT	CSVEVPRGGELFF
TRBV30	TRBD2	-	TRBJ2-7	TGTGCCTGGAGCGAAGGACTAGCGGGATTAGTCGAGCAGTACTTC	CAWSEGLAGLVEQYF
TRBV28	-	-	TRBJ2-6	TGTGCCAGCAGTTTATCGGCGGTCGGCAGGGGCGGGAAAAGATCTGGGGCCAACGTCCTGACTTTC	CASSLSAVGRGGKRSGANVLTF
TRBV28	-	-	TRBJ1-2	TGTGCCAGCAGTAAACAGACAGACGGCTTAGTTAACTATGGCTACACCTTC	CASSKQTDGLVNYGYTF
TRBV15	-	-	TRBJ2-2	TGTGCCACCAGCAGAGACAGGGGTTCCACCGGGGAGCTGTTTTTT	CATSRDRGSTGELFF
TRBV29-1	-	-	TRBJ2-2	TGCAGCGCCCAAATGACTAACACCGGGGAGCTGTTTTTT	CSAQMTNTGELFF
TRBV12-5	-	-	TRBJ2-1	TGTGCTAGTGGTCCTGGGCATGAGCAGTTCTTC	CASGPGHEQFF
TRBV2	TRBD2	-	TRBJ2-7	TGTGCCAGCAGTGAAGTTAGGACTAGCGGGAGCTACGAGCAGTACTTC	CASSEVRTSGSYEQYF
TRBV25-1	-	-	TRBJ2-6	TGTGCCAACCCGGACATCTCGCCCGGGGCCAACGTCCTGACTTTC	CANPDISPGANVLTF
TRBV7-8	-	-	TRBJ1-1	TGTGCCAGCAGCTTAGTTATTGGATCCCCTGAAGCTTTCTTT	CASSLVIGSPEAFF
TRBV5-1	-	-	TRBJ2-7	TGCGCCAGCAGCTTGGCGGCAGCGAGCTCCTACGAGCAGTACTTC	CASSLAAASSYEQYF
TRBV29-1	TRBD2	once	TRBJ2-7	TGCAGCGTTGACGGGACTAGCGGTGAAGGTTACGAGCAGTACTTC	CSVDGTSGEGYEQYF
TRBV2	TRBD1	-	TRBJ2-7	TGTGCCAGCAGTGAAGGCCCGGGACAGGGAGACGAGCAGTACTTC	CASSEGPGQGDEQYF
TRBV19	TRBD2	few	TRBJ2-3	TGTGCCAGTAACCCAGCGGGAAGAAGCACAGATACGCAGTATTTT	CASNPAGRSTDTQYF
TRBV30	TRBD1	-	TRBJ1-1	TGTGCCTGGAGTGTTACAGGGGGCGGTGAAGCTTTCTTT	CAWSVTGGGEAFF
TRBV9	-	-	TRBJ2-7	TGTGCCAGCAGCGAAGGAGCTGGGACCTACGAGCAGTACTTC	CASSEGAGTYEQYF
TRBV11-2	-	-	TRBJ2-7	TGTGCCAGCAGCTTAGTAGGGTATTCCTACGAGCAGTACTTC	CASSLVGYSYEQYF
TRBV7-9	TRBD2	-	TRBJ2-3	TGTGCCAGCAGTTTGGGACTAGCACCCCCCACAGATACGCAGTATTTT	CASSLGLAPPTDTQYF